This section outlines one T cell receptor beta chain sequence together with its context. This CDR3 region has 14 residues. Germline assignment: CDR1 SGHTA and CDR2 FQGTGA. The trim removed 5 bases at V and 7 bases at J, leaving 10 bases unmatched. Repertoires were generated with immunoSEQ multiplex PCR, while TCRdb's copy carries only in-frame clones and drops some. The table records around 100,000 clones, about 90% of them present only once. The data derive from a study of control samples from healthy donors and cancer patients. The rearrangement uses TRBV7-3 and TRBJ2-5, with TRBD1 matching 7 bases. The clonotype originates from a woman between 45 and 60 years old in good health. The source material was blood. CDR3 coding DNA: TGTGCCAGCAGCCCGAACCCAGGGGGAAGGACCCAGTACTTC. This codes for CASSPNPGGRTQYF.